Below are 16 T cell receptor beta chains sequenced from a single sample in a study of CD8+CD57+ T cells in acquired aplastic anemia. The study profiled TCR beta VDJ and CDR3 using genomic DNA as template. TCRdb passed the reads through MiXCR, listing each CDR3 protein once. This sample has 350,000 to 450,000 distinct CDR3 sequences, with roughly 64% found just once. The sequenced material came from sorted CD4+, CD8+, or CD8+CD57+ T cells (not recorded which) from PBMCs. The source is a human donor in good health, serving as a control.

The genes are TRBV10-3 and TRBJ1-2, with TRBD1 matching 11 bases. V was clipped by 2 bases and J by 4 bases; unmatched bases: 9. Germline values: CDR1 ENHRY, CDR2 SYGVKD. This CDR3 region has 17 residues. This CDR3 is CAISEPGTGGDGYGYTF. In DNA, the CDR3 is TGTGCCATCAGTGAGCCCGGGACAGGGGGAGATGGCTATGGCTACACCTTC.

The chain recombines TRBV7-2 with TRBJ2-6, with no clear D. This CDR3 contains 17 residues. Trimming removed 3 bases at V and 12 bases at J, with 24 bases between. Germline values: CDR1 SGHTA, CDR2 FQGNSA. The CDR3 nucleotides read TGTGCCAGCAGCTTGGCACTCAACTATAATTCACCCCTCGTCCTGACTTTC. Its protein product is CASSLALNYNSPLVLTF.

This clonotype was seen a handful of times. The rearrangement links TRBV5-1 to TRBJ2-7; a possible D gene is TRBD1 (6 bases). Per germline, CDR1 SGHRS and CDR2 YFSETQ. The V end was cut by 1 base, the J end by 0 bases, with 11 bases between. The CDR3 is 15 amino acids. Here the CDR3 DNA reads TGCGCCAGCAGCTTGTTTGACAGGATCTCCTACGAGCAGTACTTC. This codes for CASSLFDRISYEQYF.

This clonotype has only one observation. The chain couples TRBV7-2 to TRBJ1-2; weak D call: TRBD1 (6 bases). The CDR3 spans 13 residues. The germline gives CDR1 SGHTA, CDR2 FQGNSA. The V and J ends lost 5 bases and 13 bases respectively, with 20 bases between them. CDR3 region: CASSQGGSVSCTF. Here the CDR3 DNA reads TGTGCCAGCAGCCAAGGGGGGTCTGTTAGCTGCACCTTC.

This clonotype occurred once. The rearrangement uses TRBV9 and TRBJ2-7; weak D call: TRBD2 (6 bases). The CDR3 has 13 residues. Per germline, CDR1 SGDLS and CDR2 YYNGEE. The germline V and J ends were trimmed by 4 bases and 12 bases, with 20 bases remaining between them. The DNA of the CDR3 is TGTGCCAGCAGCTTGCACCGGGCCCATAGCGGGTACTTC. Its translation is CASSLHRAHSGYF.

Comments on this clonotype: An end of the junction differs from the germline gene, which may be a read error. The chain combines TRBV7-2 with TRBJ2-7; weak D call: TRBD2 (6 bases). This CDR3 comprises 14 residues. Germline V gives CDR1 SGHTA, CDR2 FQGNSA. Here the CDR3 reads CASSPRAGTYGQHF. The CDR3, as DNA: TGTGCCAGCAGCCCGCGGGCGGGGACCTACGGGCAGCACTTC.

The chain joins TRBV7-2 to TRBJ2-2; no definite D call. The germline V and J ends were trimmed by 5 bases and 16 bases, with 26 bases remaining between them. This CDR3 is 15 amino acids long. Germline assignment: CDR1 SGHTA and CDR2 FQGNSA. Here the CDR3 DNA reads TGTGCCAGCAGCCTACACAATGAGCAGTCCTTCGGGCCGTTTTTT. It is translated as CASSLHNEQSFGPFF. Looking up the rest from reference TRBV7-2 and TRBJ2-2 gives the full variable domain: GAGVSQSPSNKVTEKGKDVELRCDPISGHTALYWYRQSLGQGLEFLIYFQGNSAPDKSGLPSDRFSAERTGGSVSTLTIQRTQQEDSAVYLCASSLHNEQSFGPFFGEGSRLTVL.

The CDR3 sequence: CASSLYPNSNYGYTF. The CDR3 DNA reads TGTGCCAGCAGTTTATATCCGAACTCTAACTATGGCTACACCTTC. The chain joins TRBV12-3 or TRBV12-4 to TRBJ1-2, with D unresolved. The CDR3 has 15 residues. V lost 2 bases and J lost 0, with 10 bases in between.

This clonotype was seen at least ten times. The V gene is TRBV6-5, the J gene TRBJ1-1; TRBD1 aligns across 7 bases. Germline V CDR1 and CDR2: MNHEY, SVGAGI. V shed 7 bases and J 5 bases; nucleotides not matched to a gene: 10. The CDR3 sequence is 14 residues long. The CDR3 region has the DNA TGTGCCAGCAACGGGATGGGGGGACAGACTGAAGCTTTCTTT. Its protein product is CASNGMGGQTEAFF.

This clonotype was detected only a few times. V and J are TRBV29-1 and TRBJ1-2; 7 nucleotides agree with TRBD1. Unmatched junction bases numbered 10, after V lost 6 bases and J lost 6 bases. The CDR3 runs to 13 residues. Germline V gives CDR1 SQVTM, CDR2 ANQGSEA. The CDR3 sequence: CSVQGGSGNGYTF. CDR3 DNA: TGCAGCGTCCAAGGGGGCAGTGGGAATGGCTACACCTTC.

This clonotype was counted a few times. The chain recombines TRBV6-5 with TRBJ1-1; D may be TRBD1 (6 bases). The V end lost 6 bases, the J end lost 14 bases, and 16 bases lay between the germline ends. The germline gives CDR1 MNHEY, CDR2 SVGAGI. The CDR3 sequence is 11 residues long. CDR3 region: CASRNNREDFF. In nucleotides, the CDR3 is TGTGCCAGCAGGAATAACAGGGAGGACTTCTTT.

Comments on this clonotype: The junction does not match germline at one end; this may be a read error. V gene TRBV7-2 combines with J gene TRBJ2-2, with 9 bases matching TRBD2. The CDR3 runs to 15 residues. Germline values: CDR1 SGHTA, CDR2 FQGNSA. The chain's CDR3 is CASSFRRGGNNEQFF. For the CDR3, the DNA is TGTGCCAGCAGCTTTCGGCGGGGGGGCAACAATGAGCAGTTTTTT.

Turning to this clonotype: A read error is likely, as this CDR3 ends without the conserved phenylalanine or tryptophan. It is unclear where the CDR3 begins or ends on the DNA, so no DNA is shown, and the CDR3 is as TCRdb lists it. The V gene is TRBV9, the J gene TRBJ2-7. Germline loops: CDR1 SGDLS, CDR2 YYNGEE. Including both end residues, the CDR3 is 13 amino acids long. The CDR3 sequence is CASSDRIREKATL.

This clonotype came up once. The chain carries TRBV7-2 and TRBJ2-7; tentatively, D is TRBD1 (8 bases). The length of the CDR3 is 15 residues. Germline values: CDR1 SGHTA, CDR2 FQGNSA. Trimming took 5 bases from V and 13 from J, leaving 27 bases between them. The CDR3 region has the DNA TGTGCCAGCAGCGCGGGGGACAGGACCTACGAGCAGTACTACTTC. This gives the protein CASSAGDRTYEQYYF. Using reference TRBV7-2 and TRBJ2-7 for the parts outside the CDR3, the full variable domain is GAGVSQSPSNKVTEKGKDVELRCDPISGHTALYWYRQSLGQGLEFLIYFQGNSAPDKSGLPSDRFSAERTGGSVSTLTIQRTQQEDSAVYLCASSAGDRTYEQYYFGPGTRLTVT.

This clonotype was counted a single time. This rearrangement joins TRBV19 to TRBJ2-2, with 11 bases matching TRBD1. Germline V gene lookup returns CDR1 LNHDA and CDR2 SQIVND (reference sequence). Losses at the gene ends were 3 bases for V and 4 bases for J; bases not matched to a gene: 7. The CDR3 runs 17 residues. Written as DNA, the CDR3 is TGTGCCAGTAGTATTTGGACAGGGGGCGCGGGCACCGGGGAGCTGTTTTTT. It yields the protein CASSIWTGGAGTGELFF.

The chain has TRBV20-1 and TRBJ2-7, with TRBD2 identical over 9 bases. The CDR3 contains 14 residues. Germline trimming cut 3 bases from V and 3 bases from J; bases unmatched to any gene: 6. Germline assignment: CDR1 DFQATT and CDR2 SNEGSKA (reference sequence). In nucleotides, the CDR3 is TGCAGTGCTAGTAATAGCGGGGGCCGCTACGAGCAGTACTTC. This translates into CSASNSGGRYEQYF.